The 26 T cell receptor beta chains in this list originate from one sample, sequenced in a study of blood T cell repertoires in COVID-19. Sequencing was performed with immunoSEQ multiplex PCR; in TCRdb, only in-frame clones are kept and a portion is missing. The sample shows 170,000 or so clones, approximately 89% of them seen only once. The sample comprised PBMCs or T cells enriched from blood (not recorded which). All receptors derive from a man aged 40-49 years who had recovered from COVID-19.

The chain employs TRBV28 and TRBJ1-2, with no clear D. Trimming cost V 3 bases and J 3 bases, with 5 bases left between them. Germline CDR1 is MDHEN and CDR2 is SYDVKM. This CDR3 is built from 12 residues. CDR3 in DNA: TGTGCCAGCAGTTTCGTTGACTATGGCTACACCTTC. Protein: CASSFVDYGYTF.

The gene calls are TRBV7-9 and TRBJ2-7; 9 bases agree with TRBD2. J lost 10 bases, V lost 2 bases, and 6 bases had no gene match. Germline V gene lookup returns CDR1 SEHNR and CDR2 FQNEAQ (reference sequence). The CDR3 covers 13 residues. This CDR3 is CASSLTAGGEQYF. CDR3 in DNA: TGTGCCAGCAGCTTAACGGCGGGAGGGGAACAGTACTTC.

The chain carries TRBV5-5 and TRBJ2-3; TRBD2 agrees at 11 bases. The CDR3 runs to 16 residues. The ends lost 4 bases at V and 0 bases at J; junction bases unmatched: 4. Germline-derived CDR1 and CDR2 are SGHKS and YYEKEE (reference sequence). Here the CDR3 reads CASSRGTSGSTDTQYF. The CDR3 nucleotides are TGTGCCAGCAGCAGAGGGACTAGCGGAAGCACAGATACGCAGTATTTT.

This clone was counted a few times. The chain joins TRBV7-3 to TRBJ1-6, with unresolved D. The CDR3 extends over 13 amino acids. With 0 bases removed from V and 10 bases from J, the gap between germline ends came to 7 bases. The germline V gene has CDR1 SGHTA and CDR2 FQGTGA. The CDR3 DNA reads as TGTGCCAGCAGCTTAACTAGCGGGTCACCCCTCCACTTT. Encoded protein: CASSLTSGSPLHF.

The rearrangement links TRBV12-5 to TRBJ2-3, with 8 bases fitting TRBD2. Germline V CDR1 and CDR2: LGHNT, FRNRAP. CDR3 length equals 17 residues. The ends lost 1 base at V and 2 bases at J; junction bases unmatched: 8. The CDR3: CASGLGPTSVITDTQYF. The CDR3 nucleotides are TGTGCTAGTGGTTTGGGACCGACTAGCGTCATCACAGATACGCAGTATTTT.

CDR3 loop: CSVPRGTEAFF. CDR3 in DNA: TGCAGTGTTCCCAGGGGCACTGAAGCTTTCTTT. The chain couples TRBV20-1 to TRBJ1-1; perhaps TRBD1 as D (6 bases). Per germline, CDR1 DFQATT and CDR2 SNEGSKA (reference sequence). This CDR3 comprises 11 residues. Trimming removed 7 bases from V and 4 bases from J, with 10 bases in between.

This clone has more than one count but fewer than ten. V is TRBV4-2 and J is TRBJ2-5; 8 positions agree with TRBD2. Germline V CDR1 and CDR2: LGHNA, YNFKEQ. This CDR3 comprises 16 residues. J gave up 2 bases and V 1 base, and 6 bases lay outside the gene matches. The CDR3 DNA reads TGTGCCAGCAGCCAAGGCCGGGCGGGGGGTCAAGAGACCCAGTACTTC. Protein sequence: CASSQGRAGGQETQYF.

This CDR3 reads CASSVGATASPLHF. In nucleotides, the CDR3 is TGTGCCAGCAGCGTGGGGGCGACAGCTTCACCCCTCCACTTT. The chain combines TRBV3-1 (or the pseudogene TRBV3-2) with TRBJ1-6, with D possibly TRBD1 on 6 matching bases. Germline values: CDR1 LGHDT, CDR2 YNNKEL (reference sequence). The V end was cut by 5 bases, the J end by 9 bases, with 14 bases between. This CDR3 is 14 amino acids long.

This clone was seen a few times. V and J are TRBV11-3 and TRBJ2-1; D is possibly TRBD2 (5 bases). Germline V gene sequence: CDR1 SGHNT, CDR2 YENEEA. CDR3 length equals 15 residues. V gave up 2 bases and J gave up 5 bases, with 13 bases separating them. CDR3 DNA: TGTGCCAGCAGCTTACGACTGGGAGCCAACAATGAGCAGTTCTTC. Amino acids: CASSLRLGANNEQFF.

This sequence joins TRBV2 and TRBJ2-7; tentatively, D is TRBD1 (6 bases). Germline CDR1 reads SNHLY; CDR2 reads FYNNEI. Trimming shortened V by 4 bases and J by 2 bases, and 15 bases separated the two germline ends. This CDR3 has 15 residues. In DNA form, the CDR3 reads TGTGCCAGCAGTGGAGAGACAGGTCCTACCTACGAGCAGTACTTC. Translating gives CASSGETGPTYEQYF. Variable domain in full (rest from reference TRBV2 and TRBJ2-7): EPEVTQTPSHQVTQMGQEVILRCVPISNHLYFYWYRQILGQKVEFLVSFYNNEISEKSEIFDDQFSVERPDGSNFTLKIRSTKLEDSAMYFCASSGETGPTYEQYFGPGTRLTVT.

This chain links TRBV11-2 with TRBJ1-6; 9 bases map to TRBD1. The V and J ends lost 2 bases and 7 bases, in that order; junction bases with no gene match: 3. CDR3 length: 15 residues. Per germline, CDR1 SGHAT and CDR2 FQNNGV. CDR3 region: CASSLSGQGNSPLHF. CDR3 nucleotide sequence: TGTGCCAGCAGCTTAAGTGGACAGGGGAATTCACCCCTCCACTTT.

The CDR3 region has the DNA TGTGCCAGCGGGACTAGCGGGAGTAGTGAGCAGTTCTTC. This codes for CASGTSGSSEQFF. The chain couples TRBV6-5 to TRBJ2-1; 14 bases fit TRBD2. The CDR3 loop spans 13 amino acids. Per germline, CDR1 MNHEY and CDR2 SVGAGI. The trim removed 8 bases at V and 9 bases at J, leaving 3 bases unmatched.

The rearrangement links TRBV19 to TRBJ1-2, with TRBD1 matching over 9 bases. V shed 10 bases and J 7 bases; nucleotides not matched to a gene: 4. The V gene's germline CDR1 is LNHDA and CDR2 SQIVND (reference sequence). CDR3 length: 11 amino acids. The CDR3 protein is CATTTGGGYTF. CDR3 nucleotides: TGTGCCACCACGACAGGGGGTGGCTACACCTTC.

Remarks on this clone: The conserved phenylalanine or tryptophan is not found at the CDR3 terminus, so this likely reflects a read error. The limits of the CDR3 on the DNA are not certain, so only TCRdb's listed CDR3 is given. The chain joins TRBV7-9 to TRBJ1-1; the tabulated D call, TRBD1, remains unverified against the DNA. The CDR3 comprises 13 residues, both ends counted. The germline V gene has CDR1 SEHNR and CDR2 FQNEAQ (reference sequence). The CDR3 spells CASSLGVGDRGSI.

The genes are TRBV11-2 and TRBJ1-2, with TRBD1 identical over 10 bases. Trimming at V came to 3 bases and at J to 6 bases, leaving 4 bases not matched to a gene. Germline CDR1 reads SGHAT; CDR2 reads FQNNGV. The CDR3 is made up of 14 amino acids. The CDR3 region has the DNA TGTGCCAGCAGCTTCACCGGGACAGGGGATGGCTACACCTTC. It is translated as CASSFTGTGDGYTF.

This clone showed up just a few times. This rearrangement joins TRBV27 to TRBJ2-3; tentative D call: TRBD2 (5 bases). The CDR3 has 15 residues. Germline V gene sequence: CDR1 MNHEY, CDR2 SMNVEV (reference sequence). The germline V and J ends were trimmed by 4 bases and 3 bases, with 14 bases remaining between them. The CDR3 region is CASSSPPRGTDTQYF. Here the CDR3 DNA reads TGTGCCAGCAGTTCCCCTCCGCGAGGGACAGATACGCAGTATTTT.

CDR3 DNA: TGTGCCACCACACAGGACAGGGTTTACACCGGGGAGCTGTTTTTT. It is translated as CATTQDRVYTGELFF. The chain links TRBV5-5 to TRBJ2-2, with 8 bases that match TRBD1. CDR1 is SGHKS and CDR2 is YYEKEE in the germline V gene (reference sequence). The V and J ends lost 9 bases and 3 bases, in that order; junction bases with no gene match: 10. The CDR3 contains 15 residues.

The chain is built from TRBV9 and TRBJ1-1, with D possibly TRBD1 on 5 matching bases. This CDR3 is 14 amino acids long. Per the germline V gene, CDR1 is SGDLS and CDR2 is YYNGEE. Between the trimmed V and J ends, which lost 0 bases and 6 bases, there was a span of 12 bases. The CDR3: CASSVVGSGAEAFF. The CDR3 DNA is TGTGCCAGCAGCGTAGTCGGCTCGGGGGCTGAAGCTTTCTTT.

V usage is TRBV3-1 (or the pseudogene TRBV3-2) and J usage is TRBJ1-1, with D tentatively TRBD1 (5 bases). V shed 1 base and J shed 11 bases, with 11 bases lying between them. The CDR3 is 12 amino acids. The germline V gene has CDR1 LGHDT and CDR2 YNNKEL (reference sequence). The CDR3 region is CASSQGGPWAFF. The DNA for the CDR3 is TGTGCCAGCAGCCAAGGGGGCCCCTGGGCTTTCTTT.

This clone was recorded many times. V is TRBV5-1 and J is TRBJ1-6; perhaps TRBD1 as D (5 bases). This CDR3 spans 13 amino acids. Trimming shortened V by 4 bases and J by 11 bases, and 13 bases separated the two germline ends. Germline V gene lookup returns CDR1 SGHRS and CDR2 YFSETQ. CDR3 DNA: TGCGCCAGCAGCCTAACGGGGGAGACACCCCTCCACTTT. Its protein is CASSLTGETPLHF.

V is TRBV28 and J is TRBJ2-2; 8 bases fit TRBD1. The CDR3 spans 17 residues. Trimming cost V 8 bases and J 2 bases; bases outside gene matches: 13. The germline CDR1 and CDR2 sequences are MDHEN and SYDVKM. CDR3 nucleotide sequence: TGTGCCAGCGGCCTATACCCGGGACAGGTTAACACCGGGGAGCTGTTTTTT. This encodes CASGLYPGQVNTGELFF.

The chain carries TRBV10-2 and TRBJ1-3; D is perhaps TRBD1 (5 bases). The CDR3 covers 15 residues. The germline CDR1 and CDR2 sequences are WSHSY and SAAADI. V shed 6 bases and J shed 0 bases, with 12 bases lying between them. CDR3 bases: TGCGCCAGCAGGGAGACAGCACTCTCTGGAAACACCATATATTTT. This translates into CASRETALSGNTIYF.

This chain connects TRBV6-6 to TRBJ2-7; a weak D match, TRBD2 (7 bases). Germline V lookup: CDR1 MNHNY, CDR2 SVGAGI (reference sequence). Trimming took off 6 bases at V and 5 bases at J, with 17 bases between the two ends. The CDR3 extends over 14 amino acids. This chain's CDR3 is CASSQTRGRDEQYF. Here the CDR3 DNA reads TGTGCCAGCAGCCAAACAAGGGGGAGGGACGAGCAGTACTTC.

This clone was found a few times. This rearrangement joins TRBV10-3 to TRBJ2-7; 7 bases match TRBD2. The CDR3 extends over 16 amino acids. Germline CDR1 and CDR2: ENHRY and SYGVKD. The J segment lost 2 bases and the V segment lost 3 bases, leaving 10 bases of the junction unmatched. Here the CDR3 reads CAISEGRAGAAYEQYF. The CDR3 nucleotides read TGTGCCATCAGTGAAGGTAGGGCGGGAGCTGCCTACGAGCAGTACTTC.

The V and J genes are TRBV29-1 and TRBJ2-1, with TRBD2 as a possible D gene (5 bases). The CDR3 is 16 residues long. Trimming pared 1 base from V and 0 bases from J, leaving 13 bases between. Germline-derived CDR1 and CDR2 are SQVTM and ANQGSEA. The CDR3 is CSVEAGVGSSYNEQFF. In DNA form, the CDR3 reads TGCAGCGTTGAAGCCGGGGTTGGGAGCTCCTACAATGAGCAGTTCTTC.

This rearrangement joins TRBV30 to TRBJ1-5; no firm D call. V was shortened by 2 bases and J by 2 bases, with 13 bases between the two germline ends. CDR3 length: 15 amino acids. Germline V gene data show CDR1 as GTSNPN and CDR2 as SVGIG (reference sequence). CDR3 in amino acids: CAWSPRRDGNQPQHF. CDR3 in DNA: TGTGCCTGGAGTCCCCGGCGGGATGGCAATCAGCCCCAGCATTTT. The full variable domain, rest sourced from reference TRBV30 and TRBJ1-5, is SQTIHQWPATLVQPVGSPLSLECTVEGTSNPNLYWYRQAAGRGLQLLFYSVGIGQISSEVPQNLSASRPQDRQFILSSKKLLLSDSGFYLCAWSPRRDGNQPQHFGDGTRLSIL.